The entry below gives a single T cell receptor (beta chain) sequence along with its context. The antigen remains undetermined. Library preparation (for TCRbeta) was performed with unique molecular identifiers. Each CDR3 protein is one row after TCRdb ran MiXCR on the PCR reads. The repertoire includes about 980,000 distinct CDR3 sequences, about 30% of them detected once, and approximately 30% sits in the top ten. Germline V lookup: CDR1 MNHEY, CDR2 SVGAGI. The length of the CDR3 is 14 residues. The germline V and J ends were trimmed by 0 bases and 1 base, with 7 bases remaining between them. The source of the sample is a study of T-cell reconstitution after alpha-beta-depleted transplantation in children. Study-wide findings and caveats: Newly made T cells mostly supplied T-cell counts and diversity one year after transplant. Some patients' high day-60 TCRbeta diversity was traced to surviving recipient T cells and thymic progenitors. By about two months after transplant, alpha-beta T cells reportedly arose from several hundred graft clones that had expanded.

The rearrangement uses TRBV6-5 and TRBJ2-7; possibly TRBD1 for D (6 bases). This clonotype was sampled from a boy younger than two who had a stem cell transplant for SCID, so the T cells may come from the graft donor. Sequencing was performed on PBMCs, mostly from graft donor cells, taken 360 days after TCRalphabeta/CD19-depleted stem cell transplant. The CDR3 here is CASSYSGASYEQYF. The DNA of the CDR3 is TGTGCCAGCAGTTACTCGGGGGCTTCCTACGAGCAGTACTTC.